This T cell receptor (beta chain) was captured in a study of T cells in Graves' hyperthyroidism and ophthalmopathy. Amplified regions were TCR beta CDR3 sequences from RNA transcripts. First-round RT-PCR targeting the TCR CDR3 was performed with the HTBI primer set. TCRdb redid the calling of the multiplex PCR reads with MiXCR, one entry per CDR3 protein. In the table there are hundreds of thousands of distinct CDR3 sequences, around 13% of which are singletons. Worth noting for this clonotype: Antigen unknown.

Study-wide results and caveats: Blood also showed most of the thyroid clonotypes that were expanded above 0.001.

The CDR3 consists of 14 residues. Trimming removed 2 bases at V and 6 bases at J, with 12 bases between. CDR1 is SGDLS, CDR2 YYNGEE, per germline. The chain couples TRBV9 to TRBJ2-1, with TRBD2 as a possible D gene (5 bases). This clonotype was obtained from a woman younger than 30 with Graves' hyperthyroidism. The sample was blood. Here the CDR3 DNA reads TGTGCCAGCAGCGTGAGAGCCGGGATCAATGAGCAGTTCTTC. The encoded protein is CASSVRAGINEQFF. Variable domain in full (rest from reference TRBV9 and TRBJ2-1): DSGVTQTPKHLITATGQRVTLRCSPRSGDLSVYWYQQSLDQGLQFLIQYYNGEERAKGNILERFSAQQFPDLHSELNLSSLELGDSALYFCASSVRAGINEQFFGPGTRLTVL.